This TCR beta chain is from a study of T cells in localized non-small cell lung cancer (dated by TCRdb to 2019 to 2021). Broadly, across the study: The study examined T cell repertoires in approximately 240 patients with early-stage NSCLC and compared tumors with uninvolved tumor-adjacent lungs. The cohort consisted of 236 treatment-naive NSCLC patients whose localized lung tumors had been resected. A mean age of roughly 66 years was recorded for the NSCLC patients, of whom around 120 were male and around 100 were female. Overall study results and their limits: The highest T cell clonality was observed in uninvolved tumor-adjacent lung, where clonality exceeded that of tumor, suggesting that antigenic responses were more focused in uninvolved tumor-adjacent lung. Longer overall survival was associated with higher blood T cell density, whereas shorter survival was associated with higher adjacent-lung clonality. A median of 57 of the top 100 tumor clones turned up in the paired uninvolved adjacent lung, and approximately 30 of those clones also ranked among the top 100 of that same adjacent lung. Because multi-region sequencing of the tumors was not done, intratumor heterogeneity could not be ruled out. Because of the exploratory design, TCR variables were selected using unadjusted p-values without false-discovery rate correction.

The immunoSEQ Assay was used to sequence TCR beta CDR3 regions from DNA. The study's processing was this. T cell density was computed as TCR beta template counts normalized to usable DNA estimated by amplifying housekeeping genes. Using the preseqR package, richness was estimated by extrapolating to 120,000 templates for tissue samples and 400,000 templates for PBMC samples. Clonality was taken to be one minus Pielou's evenness. Tissue-enriched TCRs were identified through differential abundance testing performed on productive amino-acid clonotypes, with a minimum total count of 5 and an alpha of 0.1. The Jaccard Index and the Morisita Overlap Index were used to quantify repertoire overlap between compartments. TCR beta CDR3s were clustered by GLIPH together with public tetramer-defined viral CDR3s, and at least three viral sequences plus V-gene enrichment were required for viral motifs. Drawn from immuneACCESS, this table holds only the in-frame rearrangements with V and J called that TCRdb kept. Clones are partly lost; checked studies trace under half to an unresolved V gene and leave the rest unexplained. V and J calls plus clone size are reproduced from that table; the DNA served to infer D and trimming. The table for this sample lists roughly 84,000 clones; 88% of them were counted only once. The top ten constitute 20% to 25% of the sample.

At diagnosis, peripheral blood, uninvolved tumor-adjacent lung and tumor were collected and were preserved as a mix of fresh-frozen and FFPE material. For TCR repertoire profiling, blood samples were analyzed as peripheral blood mononuclear cells. Note on this clone: Its antigen has not been determined. No qualities accompany the bases; no much larger clone lies one base away.

This clonotype was obtained from a woman aged 35 to 69 with stage I squamous cell lung carcinoma. Sequenced material: peripheral blood, taken before any cancer treatment.

The CDR3 region: CASSLPRDTFSGNTIYF. The nucleotide sequence is TGTGCCAGCAGCTTGCCACGGGACACCTTCTCTGGAAACACCATATATTTT. Recombination connected TRBV7-6 to TRBJ1-3; TRBD1 might be the D gene, on 6 matching bases. The CDR3 holds 17 amino acids from the cysteine to the phenylalanine. Only the CDR3 region is kept as DNA, spanning 51 bases read in frame from base 1. Per the germline V gene, SGHVS is the CDR1 and FNYEAQ is the CDR2. V lost 3 bases and J lost 0 bases; the stretch between them is 15 bases long.